These T cell receptor beta chains were read from a single sample in a study of T cell repertoires in cytomegalovirus infection. TCRdb passed the reads through MiXCR, listing each CDR3 protein once. The sample has about 600,000 distinct CDR3 sequences; about 24% are singletons. The sample was CD8+ T cells from PBMCs. These receptors came from a human donor in good health (CMV status not recorded). Some clones in this sample may be carry-over from other donors' samples. The CDR3 runs from the conserved cysteine through the conserved F or W. The D gene is left open where the match is weak. The listing skips clone size in some rows; elsewhere it reads once, few, many or a size class.

j_gene,v_gene,abundance,d_gene,CDR3aa,CDR3nt
TRBJ2-1,TRBV4-1,many,-,CASSPLGASSSYNEQFF,TGCGCCAGCAGCCCCCTCGGAGCATCGAGCTCCTACAATGAGCAGTTCTTC
TRBJ2-2,TRBV28,few,-,CASSLVLGADTGELFF,TGTGCCAGCAGTTTAGTTCTAGGGGCCGACACCGGGGAGCTGTTTTTT
TRBJ2-3,TRBV7-8,many,-,CASSLSQVITSTDTQYF,TGTGCCAGCAGCTTATCCCAGGTCATAACTAGCACAGATACGCAGTATTTT
TRBJ2-7,TRBV7-9,few,-,CASSSMTRYEQYF,TGTGCCAGCAGCTCCATGACACGCTACGAGCAGTACTTC
TRBJ2-2,TRBV27,-,TRBD2,CASSQSGANTGELFF,TGTGCCAGCAGTCAAAGCGGGGCGAACACCGGGGAGCTGTTTTTT
TRBJ1-3,TRBV28,-,-,CVSTLGGLGFPTSGNTLYF,TGTGTCAGCACCCTTGGCGGACTGGGGTTCCCCACCTCTGGAAACACCTTATATTTT
TRBJ2-1,TRBV6-2/TRBV6-3,-,-,CASSYDSSGSYNEQFF,TGTGCCAGCAGTTACGATTCGTCAGGGTCCTACAATGAGCAGTTCTTC
TRBJ1-5,TRBV7-9,few,-,CASSLAPLAGYSNQPQHF,TGTGCCAGCAGCTTAGCCCCACTAGCAGGCTATAGCAATCAGCCCCAGCATTTT
TRBJ2-1,TRBV29-1,few,-,CSVLALNHNEQFF,TGCAGCGTTCTGGCCCTCAACCACAATGAGCAGTTCTTC
TRBJ2-5,TRBV12-3/TRBV12-4,many,-,CASSFTPLFTTRETQYF,TGTGCCAGCAGTTTTACCCCCCTTTTCACGACTCGGGAGACCCAGTACTTC
TRBJ1-3,TRBV29-1,few,-,CSVEDGNTIYF,TGCAGCGTTGAGGATGGAAACACCATATATTTT
TRBJ2-5,TRBV15,-,TRBD1,CATSGDRGYETQYF,TGTGCCACCAGCGGGGACAGGGGTTACGAGACCCAGTACTTC
TRBJ1-3,TRBV20-1,-,-,CSARDRRGQFLSGNTIYF,TGCAGTGCTAGAGACCGCCGAGGACAGTTTCTCTCTGGAAACACCATATATTTT
TRBJ2-5,TRBV12-3/TRBV12-4,few,-,CASSLGWGRETQYF,TGTGCCAGCAGTTTAGGGTGGGGGCGTGAGACCCAGTACTTC
TRBJ2-1,TRBV7-3,many,TRBD1,CASSLGTGLTYNEQFF,TGTGCCAGCAGCTTAGGGACAGGGTTAACCTACAATGAGCAGTTCTTC